This is a list of T cell receptor beta chains from one sample in a study of T cells in Graves' hyperthyroidism and ophthalmopathy. TCRdb re-called the multiplex PCR reads through MiXCR, storing one row per CDR3 protein. This sample yields about 270,000 distinct CDR3 sequences, of which around 15% are seen a single time; 30% to 35% belongs to the top ten. The specimen was blood. Receptor source: a woman aged 50 to 60 with Graves' hyperthyroidism that later progressed to Graves' ophthalmopathy. CDR3s include the opening cysteine and the closing phenylalanine or tryptophan. A D gene is named only where the DNA matches it firmly. The listing skips clone size in some rows; elsewhere it reads once, few, many or a size class.

-	many	TRBV30	TRBJ1-1	TGTGCCTGGCGGCATCCTCGTTGGGGCACTGAAGCTTTCTTT	CAWRHPRWGTEAFF
TRBD1	many	TRBV5-6	TRBJ2-1	TGTGCCAGCAGCTGGTCCGGGACAGGGGTCAATGAGCAGTTCTTC	CASSWSGTGVNEQFF
-	few	TRBV6-4	TRBJ2-1	TGTGCCAGCAGTGGTATAGGAGGTGAGCAGTTCTTC	CASSGIGGEQFF
TRBD1	many	TRBV27	TRBJ2-7	TGTGCCAGCAGGGCCAGGGGGCCCTACGAGCAGTACTTC	CASRARGPYEQYF
TRBD1	many	TRBV6-6	TRBJ2-5	TGTGCCAGCAGTTACCCCTTGGGACAGCAAGAGACCCAGTACTTC	CASSYPLGQQETQYF
-	few	TRBV9	TRBJ1-3	TGTGCCAGCAGCGTAGAAAGGACGGGAAACACCATATATTTT	CASSVERTGNTIYF
TRBD1	few	TRBV19	TRBJ2-3	TGTGCCAGTAGTTGGGGACAGGGGTCAGATACGCAGTATTTT	CASSWGQGSDTQYF
TRBD1	-	TRBV18	TRBJ1-3	TGTGCCAGCTCACGGGGACAGGATGGAAACACCATATATTTT	CASSRGQDGNTIYF
-	many	TRBV20-1	TRBJ1-4	TGCAGTGCTCGGGAGGGAATCGGTGAAAAACTGTTTTTT	CSAREGIGEKLFF
TRBD2	few	TRBV4-1	TRBJ2-1	TGCGCCAGCAGCCGCGCTAGCGGGAGCTCCTACAATGAGCAGTTCTTC	CASSRASGSSYNEQFF
-	-	TRBV27	TRBJ2-7	TGTGCCAGCAGTTCAAGGGGGGCCCAGGGTGGAGAGCAGTACTTC	CASSSRGAQGGEQYF
-	many	TRBV5-6	TRBJ2-1	TGTGCCAGCAGCTTGGTGCGAGGGAGCAGGAATGAGCAGTTCTTC	CASSLVRGSRNEQFF
TRBD1	-	TRBV9	TRBJ2-1	TGTGCCAGCAGCCCTTTCGGGACAGGGGAAGGCAATGAGCAGTTCTTC	CASSPFGTGEGNEQFF
-	many	TRBV28	TRBJ1-4	TGTGCCAGCAGTTTTTACAGGGAAAATGAAAAACTGTTTTTT	CASSFYRENEKLFF
TRBD2	many	TRBV20-1	TRBJ2-7	TGCAGTGCCCCCCGTGGGACTAGCGGGGACGAGCAGTACTTC	CSAPRGTSGDEQYF
-	few	TRBV20-1	TRBJ2-7	TGCAGCCCCCACCACCCTAGCGCCCGCCCGCGGATGAGTGAGCAGTACTTC	CSPHHPSARPRMSEQYF
-	many	TRBV6-1	TRBJ2-2	TGTGCCAGCACACATAGCTACGCGAACACCGGGGAGCTGTTTTTT	CASTHSYANTGELFF
-	few	TRBV5-4	TRBJ2-4	TGTGCCAGCAGCTTGGATCGTGAAGGGGGGGACAAGTACTTC	CASSLDREGGDKYF
TRBD2	once	TRBV6-2/TRBV6-3	TRBJ2-1	TGTGCCAGCAGAATGGGACTAGCGGGAGATAATGAGCAGTTCTTC	CASRMGLAGDNEQFF
TRBD1	-	TRBV20-1	TRBJ1-1	TGCAGTGCTGGGGGACAGGGAAGGAACACTGAAGCTTTCTTT	CSAGGQGRNTEAFF
-	many	TRBV5-1	TRBJ2-3	TGCGCCAGCAGCTTTGCTATAGGGTCAGGAACAGATACGCAGTATTTT	CASSFAIGSGTDTQYF
TRBD1	few	TRBV28	TRBJ2-1	TGTGCCAGCAGCGGCCGGGACAGCTACCGCTCCTACAATGAGCAGTTCTTC	CASSGRDSYRSYNEQFF
-	many	TRBV6-1	TRBJ2-5	TGTGCCAGCAGTGATGACCAGGCTCAAGAGACCCAGTACTTC	CASSDDQAQETQYF
TRBD1	-	TRBV4-1	TRBJ1-2	TGCGCCAGCAGCCAAGATTGGGGACAGCCTGGCTACACCTTC	CASSQDWGQPGYTF
-	many	TRBV12-3/TRBV12-4	TRBJ2-1	TGTGCCAGCAGTTTAGGGCTCGTGAGTGAGCAGTTCTTC	CASSLGLVSEQFF
-	many	TRBV7-9	TRBJ2-2	TGTGCCAGCAGCGTCGGTCAGCTATACACCGGGGAGCTGTTTTTT	CASSVGQLYTGELFF
TRBD2	many	TRBV14	TRBJ2-7	TGTGCCAGCAGCCCGGGACTAGCGGGATACGAGCAGTACTTC	CASSPGLAGYEQYF
TRBD1	-	TRBV20-1	TRBJ2-7	TGCAGTGCTGTGGGACAGGGGAACTACGAGCAGTACTTC	CSAVGQGNYEQYF
-	many	TRBV2	TRBJ2-3	TGTGCCAGCAGTGAACTAGGATACACGGATACGCAGTATTTT	CASSELGYTDTQYF
-	many	TRBV12-3/TRBV12-4	TRBJ1-2	TGTGCCAGCACCAAAGGACGGTACTATGGCTACACCTTC	CASTKGRYYGYTF
-	-	TRBV20-1	TRBJ1-5	TGCAGTGCTAGTCAGGCAATCCAGCCCCAGCATTTT	CSASQAIQPQHF
-	many	TRBV5-1	TRBJ2-3	TGCGCCAGCAGCTTCAGGGTGGGAGATACGCAGTATTTT	CASSFRVGDTQYF
-	many	TRBV12-3/TRBV12-4	TRBJ1-5	TGTGCCAGCAGTTTGTGGGCAGGCGGGAGCAATCAGCCCCAGCATTTT	CASSLWAGGSNQPQHF
TRBD2	many	TRBV20-1	TRBJ2-1	TGCAGTGCTAGGGAGGCAGGACTAGTGGGCAATGAGCAGTTCTTC	CSAREAGLVGNEQFF
-	-	TRBV5-1	TRBJ1-4	TGCGCCAGCAGCTTGTCACACCCCGTGGATGAAAAACTGTTTTTT	CASSLSHPVDEKLFF
TRBD1	many	TRBV27	TRBJ2-1	TGTGCCAGCAGCACCTCGGGACAGTATGGGCAGTTCTTC	CASSTSGQYGQFF
-	many	TRBV18	TRBJ1-2	TGTGCCAGCTCACCATCCAGGGGAGGCGACTATGGCTACACCTTC	CASSPSRGGDYGYTF
-	-	TRBV29-1	TRBJ2-1	TGCAGCGTTGAACACCAGCCGAAGCAGTTCTTC	CSVEHQPKQFF
-	few	TRBV7-9	TRBJ2-5	TGTGCCAGCAGCCCCGGACAGGGAGAGGCGGGGGGGGAGACCCAGTACTTC	CASSPGQGEAGGETQYF
TRBD2	many	TRBV28	TRBJ2-3	TGTGCCAGTCCTCCACGACTAGCGGAAAGCACAGATACGCAGTATTTT	CASPPRLAESTDTQYF
-	few	TRBV30	TRBJ1-2	TGTGCCTGGAGGGACGGTTCTAACTATGGCTACACCTTC	CAWRDGSNYGYTF
TRBD1	-	TRBV6-5	TRBJ2-2	TGTGCCAGCAGTTACACAACAGGGGTCGGGGAGCTGTTTTTT	CASSYTTGVGELFF